This T cell receptor (beta chain) was found in a study of tissue T cells after allogeneic stem cell transplantation. Study outcomes and limitations: Shared clones across patients were few; motif clustering revealed tissue-specific shared signatures. Blood and spleen captured only part of the tissue TCR repertoire. Some tissue clones might be persisting host cells; their alloreactivity or antigen specificity was not determined.

Produced via immunoSEQ multiplex PCR; TCRdb's table is partial and in-frame only. The sample shows about 620 clones, 65% to 80% of them seen only once. This clone showed up just a few times. Its specificity is not known. Gene names refer to mouse genes. The read finishes 1 residue shy of the CDR3 end, and the germline J gene is used to complete it. The CDR3 covers 13 residues. Germline CDR1 is SNHLY and CDR2 is FYNGKV (reference sequence). Trimming took 4 bases from V and 5 from J; bases not matched to a gene: 2. What was sequenced was lymph node tissue. This chain uses TRBV3 with TRBJ1-1; 9 bases fit TRBD1. The sequence was obtained from a female BALB/c mouse in good health. Mice of this strain are of MHC haplotype H2-d. The CDR3 region is CASSSGQGTEVFF. Incomplete CDR3 DNA: TGTGCCAGCAGCTCTGGACAGGGGACAGAAGTCTTC.